The source of this T cell receptor beta chain is a study of CD8 T cells in Susac syndrome. Random hexamers were used to reverse transcribe an amount of about 0.45 to 1 ug RNA. MiXCR, run by TCRdb on the immunoSEQ multiplex PCR reads, gives a single entry per CDR3 protein. Here the sample spans over 130,000 distinct CDR3 sequences, approximately 95% being singletons. The ends were cut back, 1 base at V and 9 bases at J, with 13 bases in the middle. The CDR3 length is 14 residues. Germline lookup yields CDR1 SEHNR and CDR2 FQNEAQ (reference sequence). The V gene is TRBV7-9, the J gene TRBJ2-4, with D maybe TRBD1 (6 bases). The sample taken for sequencing was CD4+ T cells from PBMCs. The receptor's source is a human donor with Susac syndrome. This CDR3 reads CASSLDRATGIQYF. Written as DNA, the CDR3 is TGTGCCAGCAGCTTAGACAGGGCCACGGGCATTCAGTACTTC. The whole variable domain, filled in from reference TRBV7-9 and TRBJ2-4, reads DTGVSQNPRHKITKRGQNVTFRCDPISEHNRLYWYRQTLGQGPEFLTYFQNEAQLEKSRLLSDRFSAERPKGSFSTLEIQRTEQGDSAMYLCASSLDRATGIQYFGAGTRLSVL.